The 26 T cell receptor beta chains listed next were all sequenced from one sample in a study of T cells after yellow fever vaccination. TCRdb re-derived calls from the 5' RACE reads in MiXCR, one entry per CDR3 protein. The sample shows approximately 340,000 distinct CDR3 sequences, 8.7% of them seen only once. The sequencing used PBMCs, collected on the day of the first yellow fever vaccination. These receptors were taken from a man aged 18 to 29 who received the YFV17D yellow fever vaccine.

V is TRBV24-1 and J is TRBJ1-5; perhaps TRBD1 as D (5 bases). V shed 2 bases and J shed 6 bases, with 10 bases lying between them. Germline V gene sequence: CDR1 KGHDR, CDR2 SFDVKD. The CDR3 spans 14 residues. The chain's CDR3 is CATSDSGVFQPQHF. The CDR3 DNA reads TGTGCCACCAGTGATTCGGGGGTGTTTCAGCCCCAGCATTTT.

This clonotype showed up just a few times. The chain uses TRBV5-1 and TRBJ2-7; maybe TRBD2 (5 bases). This CDR3 has 16 amino acids. V was cut by 4 bases and J by 0 bases, with 17 bases left in between. Germline loops: CDR1 SGHRS, CDR2 YFSETQ. CDR3 DNA sequence: TGCGCCAGCAGCCCGTACCCGACCGGGGTCTCCTACGAGCAGTACTTC. Encoded protein: CASSPYPTGVSYEQYF.

This chain joins TRBV29-1 and TRBJ2-5; TRBD1 matches 11 bases. Germline values: CDR1 SQVTM, CDR2 ANQGSEA. V dropped 3 bases and J dropped 0; count of bases not matched to a gene: 6. The CDR3 loop spans 16 amino acids. Here the CDR3 reads CSVEVWDRGNQETQYF. CDR3 sequence (DNA): TGCAGCGTTGAGGTCTGGGACAGGGGGAACCAAGAGACCCAGTACTTC.

This clonotype was picked up a small number of times. This chain connects TRBV18 to TRBJ1-5; D perhaps matches TRBD1 (6 bases). This CDR3 region has 14 residues. CDR1 and CDR2 from the germline V gene are KGHSH and LQKENI. With 1 base removed from V and 7 bases from J, the gap between germline ends came to 11 bases. The CDR3 loop is CASSPQGVGQPQHF. For the CDR3, the DNA is TGTGCCAGCTCACCACAGGGGGTCGGGCAGCCCCAGCATTTT. Combining the CDR3 with reference TRBV18 and TRBJ1-5 gives the whole variable domain NAGVMQNPRHLVRRRGQEARLRCSPMKGHSHVYWYRQLPEEGLKFMVYLQKENIIDESGMPKERFSAEFPKEGPSILRIQQVVRGDSAAYFCASSPQGVGQPQHFGDGTRLSIL.

This clonotype was picked up a small number of times. The chain uses TRBV5-5 and TRBJ2-7; no reliable D call. CDR1 and CDR2 from the germline V gene are SGHKS and YYEKEE (reference sequence). The CDR3 sequence is 13 residues long. Trimming left V 2 bases short and J 2 bases short, with 8 bases between. The CDR3 region has the DNA TGTGCCAGCAGCTTTCCCGGTCCCTACGAGCAGTACGTC. It encodes CASSFPGPYEQYV.

This clonotype was recorded a few times. The DNA for the CDR3 is TGTGCCAGCAGCCCTGGATGGGGTCACACCGGGGAGCTGTTTTTT. Translated, it gives CASSPGWGHTGELFF. The rearrangement uses TRBV7-2 and TRBJ2-2; no reliable D call. Trimming took 5 bases from V and 3 from J, leaving 13 bases between them. The CDR3 runs to 15 residues. Germline V gives CDR1 SGHTA, CDR2 FQGNSA.

This clonotype has a count of ten or more. V gene TRBV4-3 combines with J gene TRBJ1-2; D gene unclear. The germline V and J ends were trimmed by 0 bases and 2 bases, with 10 bases remaining between them. Looked up from germline, CDR1 is LGHNA and CDR2 is YSLEER. This CDR3 contains 15 residues. CDR3 nucleotides: TGCGCCAGCAGCCAAGATTTCGGCAGGAACTATGGCTACACCTTC. Protein sequence: CASSQDFGRNYGYTF.

This clonotype was picked up many times. The chain links TRBV28 to TRBJ2-1; 11 nucleotides match TRBD2. Germline-derived CDR1 and CDR2 are MDHEN and SYDVKM. V gave up 5 bases and J gave up 8 bases; unmatched junction bases: 11. The CDR3 totals 16 residues. The CDR3 sequence is CASSPPPSGGTHEQFF. The CDR3, as DNA: TGTGCCAGCAGTCCCCCCCCTAGCGGGGGGACCCATGAGCAGTTCTTC.

This clonotype was recorded a few times. The chain couples TRBV6-2 or TRBV6-3 to TRBJ2-7; no firm D call. The CDR3 has 14 residues. CDR1 MNHEY and CDR2 SVGEGT come from the germline V gene. V lost 5 bases and J lost 6, with 17 bases in between. The chain's CDR3 is CASSGYGAWVEQYV. The CDR3 region has the DNA TGTGCCAGCAGTGGTTACGGTGCGTGGGTCGAGCAGTACGTC.

The sample holds a few counts of this clonotype. The rearrangement uses TRBV6-7 and TRBJ1-6, with a weak D call TRBD1 (6 bases). Being an ORF, TRBV6-7 has a function that is uncertain. This CDR3 region has 17 residues. Trimming removed 2 bases from V and 4 bases from J, with 15 bases in between. The CDR3 is CASSYHNQGLYNSPLHF. DNA of the CDR3: TGTGCCAGCAGTTACCACAATCAGGGGCTATATAATTCACCCCTCCACTTT.

This clonotype has ten or more counts. At one end, the junction sequence differs from germline, possibly due to a read error. The chain has TRBV7-6 and TRBJ2-5; D is possibly TRBD1 (5 bases). This CDR3 comprises 13 residues. Germline V CDR1 and CDR2: SGHVS, FNYEAQ. The DNA of the CDR3 is TGCGCCAGCAGCTTGGGCAGGGTAGAGACCCAGTACTTC. It yields the protein CASSLGRVETQYF.

This clonotype was counted at least ten times. The rearrangement joins TRBV4-3 to TRBJ2-5; 12 bases agree with TRBD2. In germline, CDR1 is LGHNA, CDR2 YSLEER. V was clipped by 0 bases and J by 5 bases; unmatched bases: 7. This CDR3 is 17 amino acids long. CDR3 sequence: CASSQDPSGGARETQYF. CDR3 bases: TGCGCCAGCAGCCAAGATCCTAGCGGGGGGGCCAGGGAGACCCAGTACTTC.

This clonotype appeared a few times. The chain employs TRBV5-1 and TRBJ2-1, with D tentatively TRBD2 (6 bases). The CDR3 contains 14 residues. V shed 4 bases and J shed 8 bases, with 16 bases lying between them. Germline-derived CDR1 and CDR2 are SGHRS and YFSETQ. CDR3 sequence reads: CASSPRTGEDEQFF. The CDR3 DNA reads TGCGCCAGCAGCCCGAGGACGGGGGAGGATGAGCAGTTCTTC.

This clonotype appeared a single time. One base away lies a much larger clone, so this may be a sequencing read error. This chain joins TRBV5-1 and TRBJ2-5; D possibly uses TRBD1 or TRBD2 (6 bases each). This CDR3 contains 15 residues. V was trimmed by 4 bases and J by 5 bases, leaving 18 bases between them. The germline gives CDR1 SGHRS, CDR2 YFSETQ. CDR3 DNA sequence: TGCGCCAGCAGCCCGGGGGCAAGGGCTTGGGAGACCCAGTACTTC. This codes for CASSPGARAWETQYF.

The chain carries TRBV9 and TRBJ2-2; D is perhaps TRBD1 (6 bases). This CDR3 region has 16 residues. Between the trimmed V and J ends, which lost 0 bases and 0 bases, there was a span of 9 bases. Germline V CDR1 and CDR2: SGDLS, YYNGEE. CDR3 loop: CASSVGGGTNTGELFF. The CDR3, as DNA: TGTGCCAGCAGCGTAGGAGGGGGTACGAACACCGGGGAGCTGTTTTTT.

The table lists this clonotype with many counts. The gene calls are TRBV5-1 and TRBJ2-3; TRBD2 matches 10 bases. With 4 bases clipped from V and 3 bases from J, the junction kept 2 bases outside the gene matches. The CDR3 has 14 residues. The germline gives CDR1 SGHRS, CDR2 YFSETQ. CDR3 region: CASSPLAGTDTQYF. The CDR3 DNA sequence: TGCGCCAGCAGCCCACTAGCGGGGACAGATACGCAGTATTTT.

J is TRBJ1-1 and V is TRBV20-1, with 7 positions matching TRBD1. Germline assignment: CDR1 DFQATT and CDR2 SNEGSKA (reference sequence). The junction had 5 bases not matched to a gene; V was cut back by 4 bases and J by 6 bases. The CDR3 is 12 residues long. CDR3 nucleotides: TGCAGTGCTAACGAGGGGACAGCTGAAGCTTTCTTT. Translating gives CSANEGTAEAFF.

This clonotype has a count of ten or more. The rearrangement joins TRBV21-1 to TRBJ2-7; no DNA check was done on the table's D call, TRBD2. TRBV21-1 is tagged as a pseudogene. The CDR3 covers 20 residues. CDR3 nucleotide sequence: TGTGCCAGCAGCAAAGGGGACCCGGGACTAGCGGGGGGGAGCTCCTACGAGCAGTACGTC. Residues: CASSKGDPGLAGGSSYEQYV.

The chain is built from TRBV6-2 or TRBV6-3 and TRBJ1-2, with D unclear. Trimming left V 6 bases short and J 6 bases short, with 23 bases between. Germline V gives CDR1 MNHEY, CDR2 SVGEGT. The CDR3 is made up of 16 amino acids. The CDR3 nucleotides are TGTGCCAGCAGCCCCGACCCGGGAGACCTTGGGCATGGCTACACCTTC. Translation: CASSPDPGDLGHGYTF.

The rearrangement links TRBV7-6 to TRBJ1-5; D is uncertain. Trimming took off 5 bases at V and 3 bases at J, with 14 bases between the two ends. The CDR3 covers 15 residues. The V gene's germline CDR1 is SGHVS and CDR2 FNYEAQ. The CDR3 here is CASSLGSSNNQPQHF. The CDR3, as DNA: TGTGCCAGCAGCCTCGGGTCAAGTAACAATCAGCCCCAGCATTTT.

This clonotype has a count of ten or more. V usage is TRBV5-1 and J usage is TRBJ2-4; possibly TRBD2 for D (7 bases). Trimming cost V 4 bases and J 9 bases, with 29 bases left between them. Germline CDR1 SGHRS, CDR2 YFSETQ. The length of the CDR3 is 18 residues. The CDR3 here is CASSQEALAGRRGGIQYF. As DNA, the CDR3 is TGCGCCAGCAGCCAAGAGGCCTTGGCGGGCCGGAGGGGGGGCATTCAGTACTTC.

V is TRBV20-1 and J is TRBJ1-5; TRBD1 agrees at 8 bases. The J segment lost 3 bases and the V segment lost 0 bases, leaving 4 bases of the junction unmatched. The CDR3 runs 15 residues. Germline CDR1 is DFQATT and CDR2 is SNEGSKA (reference sequence). CDR3 sequence: CSARENRGTNQPQHF. As DNA, the CDR3 is TGCAGTGCTAGAGAAAACAGGGGGACCAATCAGCCCCAGCATTTT.

J is TRBJ2-7 and V is TRBV7-9; D is possibly TRBD1 (7 bases). Trimming took off 4 bases at V and 4 bases at J, with 17 bases between the two ends. Germline V CDR1 and CDR2: SEHNR, FQNEAQ (reference sequence). The CDR3 sequence is 15 residues long. The chain's CDR3 is CASSSRDSFEYEQYF. CDR3 DNA: TGTGCCAGCAGCTCGCGGGACAGTTTTGAATACGAGCAGTACTTC.

The genes are TRBV30 and TRBJ2-7; D gene uncertain. Germline CDR1 is GTSNPN and CDR2 is SVGIG (reference sequence). The CDR3 has 15 residues. Trimming left V 3 bases short and J 2 bases short, with 17 bases between. CDR3 amino acids: CAWSLGWSATYEQYF. As DNA, the CDR3 is TGTGCCTGGAGCCTCGGGTGGAGCGCTACCTACGAGCAGTACTTC.

The chain combines TRBV7-2 with TRBJ2-1; 7 nucleotides agree with TRBD1. The CDR3 runs to 13 residues. The V gene end was trimmed by 5 bases and the J gene end by 8 bases; junction bases not matched to a gene: 6. Germline V gene sequence: CDR1 SGHTA, CDR2 FQGNSA. CDR3 sequence (DNA): TGTGCCAGCAGCAGGGACAGTACTTATGAGCAGTTCTTC. This sequence encodes CASSRDSTYEQFF.

This clonotype has more than one count but fewer than ten. The chain couples TRBV29-1 to TRBJ2-1; 8 bases fit TRBD1. Germline lookup yields CDR1 SQVTM and CDR2 ANQGSEA. CDR3 length equals 12 residues. After removal of 4 bases from V and 6 bases from J, the junction contained 2 bases not matched to a gene. Written as DNA, the CDR3 is TGCAGCGTTGGTGGGACAGGCAATGAGCAGTTCTTC. Protein: CSVGGTGNEQFF.